A selection of T cell receptor beta chains follows, all from one sample in a study of blood T cell repertoires in COVID-19. Assay used: immunoSEQ multiplex PCR; TCRdb lists only in-frame clones, some missing. The sample records some 150,000 clones, 86% being singletons. The sequenced sample was peripheral blood. Every receptor here comes from a woman aged 60-75 years with acute or convalescent COVID-19. Both conserved end residues are part of each CDR3. Fields, in order: D gene, clone size, J gene, V gene, CDR3 DNA, CDR3 protein. A D gene is named only where the DNA matches it firmly. Where a row states a size, it is once, few, many or the class of an expanded clone; other rows omit it.

d_gene: TRBD1; abundance: -; j_gene: TRBJ2-7; v_gene: TRBV14; CDR3nt: TGTGCCAGCAGCCAGACAGGGTATCGCTCCTACGAGCAGTACTTC; CDR3aa: CASSQTGYRSYEQYF
d_gene: -; abundance: -; j_gene: TRBJ1-1; v_gene: TRBV28; CDR3nt: TGTGCCAGCCGGGGGGGCCTTCTAGGGGTTACTGAAGCTTTCTTT; CDR3aa: CASRGGLLGVTEAFF
d_gene: -; abundance: few; j_gene: TRBJ2-3; v_gene: TRBV4-3; CDR3nt: TGCGCCAGCAGCCCAAAGCGGAGAGATACGCAGTATTTT; CDR3aa: CASSPKRRDTQYF
d_gene: TRBD1; abundance: -; j_gene: TRBJ1-6; v_gene: TRBV30; CDR3nt: TGTGCCTGGGTTTGGGACAGGGTGAAGAATTCACCCCTCCACTTT; CDR3aa: CAWVWDRVKNSPLHF
d_gene: TRBD1; abundance: once; j_gene: TRBJ2-5; v_gene: TRBV19; CDR3nt: TGTGCCAGTAGTATAGTCGGACAGGGAAGGGAGACCCAGTACTTC; CDR3aa: CASSIVGQGRETQYF
d_gene: TRBD1; abundance: -; j_gene: TRBJ2-3; v_gene: TRBV4-3; CDR3nt: TGCGCCAGCAGCCGGGGCAGGGGGAGCACAGATACGCAGTATTTT; CDR3aa: CASSRGRGSTDTQYF
d_gene: TRBD1; abundance: -; j_gene: TRBJ1-2; v_gene: TRBV6-5; CDR3nt: TGTGCCAGCAAGACAGGGAGCTATGGCTACACCTTC; CDR3aa: CASKTGSYGYTF
d_gene: -; abundance: -; j_gene: TRBJ1-4; v_gene: TRBV28; CDR3nt: TGTGCCAGCAGTTCCCAGGGGTCCCCCGGAATAAGAAAACTGTTTTTT; CDR3aa: CASSSQGSPGIRKLFF
d_gene: -; abundance: -; j_gene: TRBJ1-6; v_gene: TRBV7-2; CDR3nt: TGTGCCAGCACAGCAACCACGGGACCCCTCCACTTT; CDR3aa: CASTATTGPLHF
d_gene: TRBD2; abundance: once; j_gene: TRBJ2-5; v_gene: TRBV5-1; CDR3nt: TGCGCCAGCAGACGTAGCGGGGGGGAAGAGACCCAGTACTTC; CDR3aa: CASRRSGGEETQYF
d_gene: -; abundance: -; j_gene: TRBJ2-3; v_gene: TRBV5-5; CDR3nt: TGTGCCAGCAGCTTGGCGGGGATCCAAGGAAGAGATACGCAGTATTTT; CDR3aa: CASSLAGIQGRDTQYF
d_gene: TRBD2; abundance: -; j_gene: TRBJ2-2; v_gene: TRBV23-1; CDR3nt: TGCGCCAGCAGTCAGGGACTAGCGAACACCGGGGAGCTGTTTTTT; CDR3aa: CASSQGLANTGELFF
d_gene: -; abundance: once; j_gene: TRBJ1-1; v_gene: TRBV6-5; CDR3nt: TGTGCCAGCAGACTCAGGGGCGTGAACACTGAAGCTTTCTTT; CDR3aa: CASRLRGVNTEAFF
d_gene: TRBD2; abundance: -; j_gene: TRBJ2-5; v_gene: TRBV11-2; CDR3nt: TGTGCCAGCAGCTTACTCGGGACTACCCAAGAGACCCAGTACTTC; CDR3aa: CASSLLGTTQETQYF